What follows are 4 T cell receptor beta chains derived from one specimen sequenced in a study of a mutant IDH1 vaccine in newly diagnosed glioma. Time point indicated: week 35, safety follow-up. Every vaccine dose comprised 300 ug of mutant IDH1 20-mer peptide plus topical imiquimod. Libraries were prepared by immunoSEQ multiplex PCR; TCRdb keeps only in-frame clonotypes and omits some of them. The data show about 58,000 clones, 80% to 90% seen once. Their recognized antigens are unknown. Sequencing used PBMCs, obtained from a glioma patient whose treatment included an IDH1 peptide vaccine. These receptors came from a man aged 35 to 55 with glioma.

The rearrangement links TRBV27 to TRBJ1-2; D perhaps matches TRBD1 (5 bases). The CDR3 length is 14 residues. V was pared by 3 bases and J by 7 bases, with 15 bases between. Per the germline V gene, CDR1 is MNHEY and CDR2 is SMNVEV (reference sequence). The CDR3 protein is CASSFSTELGGYTF. The CDR3 region has the DNA TGTGCCAGCAGTTTCTCGACAGAATTGGGTGGCTACACCTTC.

The rearrangement uses TRBV5-1 and TRBJ2-1; D might be TRBD2 (6 bases). V lost 1 base to trimming and J lost 0 bases, with 14 bases between them. Germline values: CDR1 SGHRS, CDR2 YFSETQ. The CDR3 covers 17 residues. The CDR3 coding sequence is TGCGCCAGCAGCTTGTTACTAGCCGAAGACTCCTACAATGAGCAGTTCTTC. It specifies CASSLLLAEDSYNEQFF.

Here the CDR3 reads CASSSLAIGDRNQPQHF. In DNA, the CDR3 is TGTGCCAGCAGCTCCCTCGCGATAGGAGATCGCAATCAGCCCCAGCATTTT. The chain combines TRBV7-8 with TRBJ1-5; D is uncertain. V was pared by 4 bases and J by 2 bases, with 18 bases between. This CDR3 region has 17 residues. The V gene's germline CDR1 is SGHVS and CDR2 FQNEAQ.

V is TRBV6-5 and J is TRBJ1-2; unclear D gene. The ends were cut back, 6 bases at V and 4 bases at J, with 15 bases in the middle. This CDR3 comprises 14 residues. Germline V CDR1 and CDR2: MNHEY, SVGAGI. The CDR3 DNA reads as TGTGCCAGCAGAACCGGTGGGGTGGGCTATGGCTACACCTTC. Residues: CASRTGGVGYGYTF.